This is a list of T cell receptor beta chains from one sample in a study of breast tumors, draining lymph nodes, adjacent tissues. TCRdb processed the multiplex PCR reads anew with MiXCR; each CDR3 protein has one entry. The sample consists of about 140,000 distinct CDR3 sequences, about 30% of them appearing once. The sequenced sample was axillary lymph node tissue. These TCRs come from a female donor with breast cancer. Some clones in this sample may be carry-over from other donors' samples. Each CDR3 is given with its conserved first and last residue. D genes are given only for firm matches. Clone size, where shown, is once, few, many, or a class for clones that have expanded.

cdr3_aa: CASRSPGTDTQYF; cdr3_nt: TGTGCCAGCAGATCCCCAGGGACAGATACGCAGTATTTT; d_call: -; clone_size: many; j_call: TRBJ2-3; v_call: TRBV7-9
cdr3_aa: CASSLLRGSNQPQHF; cdr3_nt: TGTGCCAGCAGTTTATTGAGGGGAAGCAATCAGCCCCAGCATTTT; d_call: -; clone_size: many; j_call: TRBJ1-5; v_call: TRBV28
cdr3_aa: CASSLRGGALQETQYF; cdr3_nt: TGTGCCAGCAGCTTAAGGGGTGGGGCACTACAAGAGACCCAGTACTTC; d_call: -; clone_size: many; j_call: TRBJ2-5; v_call: TRBV11-3
cdr3_aa: CASHNRGLAPLHF; cdr3_nt: TGTGCCAGTCACAACAGGGGATTGGCGCCCCTCCACTTT; d_call: TRBD1; clone_size: many; j_call: TRBJ1-6; v_call: TRBV3-1
cdr3_aa: CASSFKFQRGASDTQYF; cdr3_nt: TGTGCCAGCAGCTTCAAATTTCAGCGGGGGGCATCAGATACGCAGTATTTT; d_call: TRBD2; clone_size: many; j_call: TRBJ2-3; v_call: TRBV7-9
cdr3_aa: CASRLDPRVDEQFF; cdr3_nt: TGTGCCAGCAGGTTGGACCCGAGGGTCGATGAGCAGTTCTTC; d_call: -; clone_size: once; j_call: TRBJ2-1; v_call: TRBV2
cdr3_aa: CASSLEGRGASSGNTIYF; cdr3_nt: TGTGCCAGCAGCTTAGAAGGGCGGGGGGCTTCCTCTGGAAACACCATATATTTT; d_call: -; clone_size: -; j_call: TRBJ1-3; v_call: TRBV11-3
cdr3_aa: CSAIQQGITNIQYF; cdr3_nt: TGCAGTGCGATACAACAGGGGATTACGAACATTCAGTACTTC; d_call: TRBD1; clone_size: many; j_call: TRBJ2-4; v_call: TRBV20-1
cdr3_aa: CASSFSWSNYGYTF; cdr3_nt: TGTGCCAGCAGCTTTAGTTGGAGTAACTATGGCTACACCTTC; d_call: -; clone_size: many; j_call: TRBJ1-2; v_call: TRBV7-2
cdr3_aa: CASRNHRGLRDNEQFF; cdr3_nt: TGTGCCAGTAGAAACCACAGGGGCCTCCGGGACAATGAGCAGTTCTTC; d_call: TRBD1; clone_size: many; j_call: TRBJ2-1; v_call: TRBV19
cdr3_aa: CASALSGYEQYF; cdr3_nt: TGTGCCAGCGCACTCTCGGGGTACGAGCAGTACTTC; d_call: -; clone_size: many; j_call: TRBJ2-7; v_call: TRBV7-2
cdr3_aa: CASSLEGGPRNEQFF; cdr3_nt: TGTGCCAGCAGCTTAGAGGGGGGGCCTCGGAATGAGCAGTTCTTC; d_call: -; clone_size: many; j_call: TRBJ2-1; v_call: TRBV7-3
cdr3_aa: CASRTRQGRIQYF; cdr3_nt: TGTGCCAGCAGGACCCGACAGGGGAGGATTCAGTACTTC; d_call: TRBD1; clone_size: many; j_call: TRBJ2-4; v_call: TRBV2
cdr3_aa: CASSSTDRGMNTEAFF; cdr3_nt: TGTGCCAGCAGCTCAACTGACAGGGGGATGAACACTGAAGCTTTCTTT; d_call: TRBD1; clone_size: few; j_call: TRBJ1-1; v_call: TRBV7-9
cdr3_aa: CASSSTGGRQGTQYF; cdr3_nt: TGCGCCAGCAGCTCGACAGGGGGTCGGCAAGGGACCCAGTACTTC; d_call: TRBD1; clone_size: -; j_call: TRBJ2-5; v_call: TRBV5-1
cdr3_aa: CASSTGGKVAQYF; cdr3_nt: TGTGCCAGCAGTACCGGGGGAAAGGTTGCGCAGTATTTT; d_call: -; clone_size: once; j_call: TRBJ2-3; v_call: TRBV12-3/TRBV12-4
cdr3_aa: CASSRDRQRGYEQYF; cdr3_nt: TGCGCCAGCAGCCGGGACAGACAGAGAGGCTACGAGCAGTACTTC; d_call: TRBD1; clone_size: many; j_call: TRBJ2-7; v_call: TRBV5-1
cdr3_aa: CASSPMGGSGSPLHF; cdr3_nt: TGTGCCAGCAGCCCCATGGGGGGGAGTGGTTCACCCCTCCACTTT; d_call: -; clone_size: -; j_call: TRBJ1-6; v_call: TRBV7-3
cdr3_aa: CASSLGAALQETQYF; cdr3_nt: TGTGCCAGCAGCTTGGGGGCGGCGCTCCAAGAGACCCAGTACTTC; d_call: -; clone_size: -; j_call: TRBJ2-5; v_call: TRBV5-5
cdr3_aa: CASSVTSGGSETQYF; cdr3_nt: TGCGCCAGCAGCGTAACTAGCGGGGGGAGCGAGACCCAGTACTTC; d_call: TRBD2; clone_size: many; j_call: TRBJ2-5; v_call: TRBV5-1
cdr3_aa: CASNVKTPRSSYTSPLHF; cdr3_nt: TGTGCCAGCAATGTAAAAACTCCCAGGAGCTCCTATACTTCACCCCTCCACTTT; d_call: -; clone_size: -; j_call: TRBJ1-6; v_call: TRBV2
cdr3_aa: CAISPAGGRGHQPQHF; cdr3_nt: TGTGCCATCAGTCCCGCGGGGGGCAGAGGCCATCAGCCCCAGCATTTT; d_call: -; clone_size: many; j_call: TRBJ1-5; v_call: TRBV10-3
cdr3_aa: CASSQEDYGHSNEQFF; cdr3_nt: TGCGCCAGCAGCCAAGAGGACTATGGGCATAGCAATGAGCAGTTCTTC; d_call: -; clone_size: -; j_call: TRBJ2-1; v_call: TRBV4-1
cdr3_aa: CASSLGPNYGYTF; cdr3_nt: TGTGCCAGCAGCTTAGGACCTAACTATGGCTACACCTTC; d_call: -; clone_size: many; j_call: TRBJ1-2; v_call: TRBV7-9
cdr3_aa: CAIRDLQGAEGYTF; cdr3_nt: TGTGCCATCAGGGACTTACAGGGGGCGGAGGGCTACACCTTC; d_call: TRBD1; clone_size: many; j_call: TRBJ1-2; v_call: TRBV10-3
cdr3_aa: CASSESETTGQPQHF; cdr3_nt: TGTGCCAGCAGTGAAAGTGAGACCACGGGGCAGCCCCAGCATTTT; d_call: -; clone_size: few; j_call: TRBJ1-5; v_call: TRBV2
cdr3_aa: CASSFGRGTLEKLFF; cdr3_nt: TGTGCCAGCAGCTTCGGGAGGGGGACCCTTGAAAAACTGTTTTTT; d_call: -; clone_size: many; j_call: TRBJ1-4; v_call: TRBV7-9